This TCR beta chain stems from a study of radiation and T cells in renal cell carcinoma. The data were produced by immunoSEQ multiplex PCR, yet TCRdb's version contains in-frame clones alone and is incomplete. The sample has over 85,000 clones, 82% seen once. Time point reported: baseline pretreatment blood. Treatment: 15 Gy SBRT to primary tumor, nephrectomy 4 weeks later. The germline V and J ends were trimmed by 3 bases and 0 bases, with 6 bases remaining between them. Looked up from germline, CDR1 is LNHDA and CDR2 is SQIVND (reference sequence). This CDR3 has 15 residues. The chain recombines TRBV19 with TRBJ2-6; D remains ambiguous. The source of this sequence is a man between 60 and 70 years old with renal cell carcinoma. This specimen consisted of blood, obtained from a patient whose treatment included radiotherapy and nephrectomy. DNA of the CDR3: TGTGCCAGTAGTATGCAGAACTCTGGGGCCAACGTCCTGACTTTC. Its protein product is CASSMQNSGANVLTF.